Below are 32 T cell receptor beta chains sequenced from a single sample in a study of T cells in Graves' hyperthyroidism and ophthalmopathy. TCR beta CDR3 region amplification was performed from RNA transcripts. HTBI primers drove first-round RT-PCR of the TCR CDR3. TCRdb analysed the multiplex PCR reads with MiXCR anew, one entry per CDR3 protein. The table shows about 360,000 distinct CDR3 sequences, with under 15% occurring only once. The source material was blood. The receptors stem from a woman under 30 with Graves' hyperthyroidism.

This clonotype was counted many times. The rearrangement links TRBV20-1 to TRBJ2-1; 8 bases are a match to TRBD2. CDR1 is DFQATT and CDR2 is SNEGSKA in the germline V gene (reference sequence). The CDR3 has 14 residues. J gave up 8 bases and V 0 bases, and 6 bases lay outside the gene matches. The CDR3 region has the DNA TGCAGTGCTAGAGATATGGCGGGAGGCTATGAGCAGTTCTTC. It codes for CSARDMAGGYEQFF.

In this sample, this clonotype turned up many times. This chain connects TRBV6-1 to TRBJ1-1; D unresolved. The ends were cut back, 2 bases at V and 1 base at J, with 11 bases in the middle. The germline gives CDR1 MNHNS, CDR2 SASEGT. There are 15 residues in the CDR3. The CDR3 coding sequence is TGTGCCAGCAGTGAAAGGAGGGCGGGGAACACTGAAGCTTTCTTT. Protein: CASSERRAGNTEAFF.

V is TRBV20-1 and J is TRBJ2-3; maybe TRBD2 (5 bases). Looked up from germline, CDR1 is DFQATT and CDR2 is SNEGSKA (reference sequence). V gave up 5 bases and J gave up 5 bases, with 14 bases separating them. CDR3 length equals 13 residues. CDR3 DNA: TGCAGTGCTGTCGGACTCTGGGGAGATACGCAGTATTTT. It is translated as CSAVGLWGDTQYF.

This clonotype was recorded many times. The V call is TRBV7-2, the J call TRBJ2-2; TRBD1 matches 7 bases. Losses at the gene ends were 3 bases for V and 3 bases for J; bases not matched to a gene: 4. The germline V gene has CDR1 SGHTA and CDR2 FQGNSA. CDR3 length: 15 residues. DNA of the CDR3: TGTGCCAGCAGCTTGGGCCAGGGGGACACCGGGGAGCTGTTTTTT. This translates into CASSLGQGDTGELFF.

This clonotype showed up many times. The V gene is TRBV3-1, the J gene TRBJ2-7; 8 bases agree with TRBD1. The germline V gene encodes CDR1 LGHDT and CDR2 YNNKEL (reference sequence). This CDR3 spans 15 amino acids. V was pared by 1 base and J by 5 bases, with 7 bases of the junction left unmatched. The CDR3 loop is CASSQVATGANEQYF. DNA of the CDR3: TGTGCCAGCAGCCAAGTTGCGACAGGGGCCAACGAGCAGTACTTC.

Ten or more counts support this clonotype. The gene calls are TRBV7-2 and TRBJ2-3; D may be TRBD1 or TRBD2 (5 bases each). The CDR3 is 14 residues long. V was clipped by 7 bases and J by 8 bases, with 19 bases between them. Germline V gene lookup returns CDR1 SGHTA and CDR2 FQGNSA. The CDR3 DNA sequence: TGTGCCAGCACCCCCCGTCGTTATGGGGGTACGCAGTATTTT. This gives the protein CASTPRRYGGTQYF.

This clonotype was seen many times. This chain connects TRBV7-2 to TRBJ2-3, with 9 bases identical to TRBD1. Looked up from germline, CDR1 is SGHTA and CDR2 is FQGNSA. Trimming at V came to 3 bases and at J to 3 bases, leaving 7 bases not matched to a gene. There are 16 residues in the CDR3. Here the CDR3 reads CASSFGVDRGTDTQYF. Here the CDR3 DNA reads TGTGCCAGCAGCTTTGGGGTTGACAGGGGGACAGATACGCAGTATTTT.

This clonotype has at least ten counts. V and J are TRBV18 and TRBJ1-6; 7 positions agree with TRBD1. Germline CDR1 is KGHSH and CDR2 is LQKENI. The CDR3 spans 12 residues. Germline trimming cut 3 bases from V and 14 bases from J; bases unmatched to any gene: 4. Here the CDR3 DNA reads TGTGCCAGCTCACCTAACAGGGGCACCCTCCACTTT. It translates to CASSPNRGTLHF.

This clonotype has a count of ten or more. This sequence joins TRBV7-9 and TRBJ1-1; D gene unclear. The CDR3 contains 15 residues. Trimming removed 4 bases from V and 0 bases from J, with 12 bases in between. CDR1 and CDR2 from the germline V gene are SEHNR and FQNEAQ (reference sequence). The CDR3 protein is CASSYPTAVNTEAFF. DNA of the CDR3: TGTGCCAGCAGCTACCCCACGGCGGTGAACACTGAAGCTTTCTTT.

This clonotype was counted at least ten times. As DNA, the CDR3 is TGCGCCAGCAGCCCGGACTGGTTGGGGGAGCAGGGCTACGAGCAGTACTTC. Translated: CASSPDWLGEQGYEQYF. The V call is TRBV5-1, the J call TRBJ2-7; D might be TRBD1 or TRBD2, each matching 5 bases. The CDR3 is made up of 17 amino acids. Germline loops: CDR1 SGHRS, CDR2 YFSETQ. The ends were cut back, 4 bases at V and 3 bases at J, with 23 bases in the middle. Based on the CDR3 plus reference TRBV5-1 and TRBJ2-7, the full variable domain is KAGVTQTPRYLIKTRGQQVTLSCSPISGHRSVSWYQQTPGQGLQFLFEYFSETQRNKGNFPGRFSGRQFSNSRSEMNVSTLELGDSALYLCASSPDWLGEQGYEQYFGPGTRLTVT.

This clonotype has a count of ten or more. This sequence joins TRBV3-1 and TRBJ1-2; D unresolved. V was clipped by 1 base and J by 5 bases, with 14 bases between them. CDR1 is LGHDT and CDR2 is YNNKEL in the germline V gene (reference sequence). This CDR3 spans 15 amino acids. CDR3 DNA: TGTGCCAGCAGCCAAGTTACCGGAACCCCGTATGGCTACACCTTC. The encoded protein is CASSQVTGTPYGYTF. The full variable domain, its missing parts supplied by reference TRBV3-1 and TRBJ1-2, is DTAVSQTPKYLVTQMGNDKSIKCEQNLGHDTMYWYKQDSKKFLKIMFSYNNKELIINETVPNRFSPKSPDKAHLNLHINSLELGDSAVYFCASSQVTGTPYGYTFGSGTRLTVV.

There are many counts of this clonotype. This chain uses TRBV7-8 with TRBJ2-5; weak D call: TRBD1 (5 bases). Germline CDR1 reads SGHVS; CDR2 reads FQNEAQ. Between the trimmed V and J ends, which lost 5 bases and 4 bases, there was a span of 17 bases. CDR3 size: 15 residues. The CDR3 here is CASSGEQATRETQYF. The CDR3 region has the DNA TGTGCCAGCAGCGGCGAACAGGCGACGAGAGAGACCCAGTACTTC.

This clonotype was recorded at least ten times. This sequence joins TRBV7-2 and TRBJ2-5; D remains unclear. The CDR3 is 14 amino acids. Trimming pared 4 bases from V and 3 bases from J, leaving 12 bases between. The germline CDR1 and CDR2 sequences are SGHTA and FQGNSA. The CDR3 is CASSSSMIKETQYF. The DNA of the CDR3 is TGTGCCAGCAGCTCAAGCATGATAAAAGAGACCCAGTACTTC.

This clonotype was seen at least ten times. This chain links TRBV7-8 with TRBJ2-1; tentative D call: TRBD2 (6 bases). The germline V gene has CDR1 SGHVS and CDR2 FQNEAQ. This CDR3 is built from 16 residues. V was shortened by 8 bases and J by 5 bases, with 22 bases between the two germline ends. The CDR3 DNA reads as TGTGCCAGCCTCAAATTTCGGGACTGGTGGGACAATGAGCAGTTCTTC. Protein product: CASLKFRDWWDNEQFF.

This clonotype has ten or more counts. Here the CDR3 reads CASSLTGTANTEAFF. The CDR3 DNA follows: TGTGCCAGCAGCCTTACCGGGACAGCGAACACTGAAGCTTTCTTT. J is TRBJ1-1 and V is TRBV9, with 7 bases fitting TRBD1. The V and J ends lost 4 bases and 1 base, in that order; junction bases with no gene match: 7. The germline V gene encodes CDR1 SGDLS and CDR2 YYNGEE. The CDR3 totals 15 residues.

In this sample, this clonotype turned up many times. V usage is TRBV28 and J usage is TRBJ1-1, with D possibly matching TRBD1 (5 bases). V was trimmed by 1 base and J by 4 bases, leaving 13 bases between them. The germline CDR1 and CDR2 sequences are MDHEN and SYDVKM. CDR3 length: 15 amino acids. The CDR3 region is CASSLLRGRGTEAFF. CDR3 bases: TGTGCCAGCAGTTTATTGAGGGGCCGGGGCACTGAAGCTTTCTTT.

This clonotype has a count of ten or more. The chain is built from TRBV6-1 and TRBJ1-2; D is possibly TRBD1 (5 bases). The germline CDR1 and CDR2 sequences are MNHNS and SASEGT. Trimming pared 5 bases from V and 4 bases from J, leaving 17 bases between. There are 15 residues in the CDR3. CDR3 bases: TGTGCCAGCAGTCCCTACCCGACAGTTCTCTATGGCTACACCTTC. Amino acids: CASSPYPTVLYGYTF.

This clonotype occurred a few times. This chain uses TRBV9 with TRBJ2-1; TRBD2 is a possible D gene (6 bases). The V end was cut by 4 bases, the J end by 4 bases, with 12 bases between. The CDR3 spans 14 residues. CDR1 and CDR2 from the germline V gene are SGDLS and YYNGEE. The CDR3 sequence is CASSRDSLYNEQFF. The CDR3 DNA is TGTGCCAGCAGCCGGGACTCACTTTACAATGAGCAGTTCTTC.

The chain couples TRBV5-6 to TRBJ1-5; no clear D gene. CDR1 and CDR2 from the germline V gene are SGHDT and YYEEEE. Trimming left V 5 bases short and J 0 bases short, with 21 bases between. The CDR3 covers 18 residues. CDR3 amino acids: CASSSRSSDRDSNQPQHF. The CDR3 DNA follows: TGTGCCAGCAGTTCGCGGTCTTCAGATCGGGATAGCAATCAGCCCCAGCATTTT.

This clonotype was seen many times. V usage is TRBV7-8 and J usage is TRBJ2-1, with D possibly TRBD2 on 5 matching bases. The germline gives CDR1 SGHVS, CDR2 FQNEAQ. The CDR3 totals 16 residues. Trimming cost V 3 bases and J 6 bases, with 18 bases left between them. CDR3 sequence: CASSFGHGLLANEQFF. CDR3 DNA: TGTGCCAGCAGCTTCGGCCACGGACTGCTAGCCAATGAGCAGTTCTTC.

This clonotype was detected a few times. The chain recombines TRBV6-6 with TRBJ2-1; unclear D gene. Germline CDR1 MNHNY, CDR2 SVGAGI (reference sequence). This CDR3 region has 15 residues. Trimming removed 1 base from V and 4 bases from J, with 11 bases in between. CDR3 loop: CASSYWSGSYNEQFF. In DNA form, the CDR3 reads TGTGCCAGCAGTTACTGGAGTGGCTCATACAATGAGCAGTTCTTC.

There are many counts of this clonotype. V usage is TRBV13 and J usage is TRBJ2-3, with 8 bases fitting TRBD1. Germline CDR1 and CDR2: PRHDT and FYEKMQ (reference sequence). Trimming took 1 base from V and 6 from J; bases not matched to a gene: 6. CDR3 length: 15 amino acids. The CDR3 DNA follows: TGTGCCAGCAGCTTAGTCACAGGGGGTATGGATACGCAGTATTTT. It codes for CASSLVTGGMDTQYF. Variable domain in full (rest from reference TRBV13 and TRBJ2-3): AAGVIQSPRHLIKEKRETATLKCYPIPRHDTVYWYQQGPGQDPQFLISFYEKMQSDKGSIPDRFSAQQFSDYHSELNMSSLELGDSALYFCASSLVTGGMDTQYFGPGTRLTVL.

The V call is TRBV6-2 or TRBV6-3, the J call TRBJ2-4; 9 nucleotides match TRBD2. The CDR3 totals 16 residues. Germline values: CDR1 MNHEY, CDR2 SVGEGT. The ends lost 1 base at V and 8 bases at J; junction bases unmatched: 9. The CDR3 loop is CASSYLAGDTPDIQYF. CDR3 coding DNA: TGTGCCAGCAGTTACTTAGCGGGAGATACCCCCGACATTCAGTACTTC.

The J gene is TRBJ1-4, the V gene TRBV20-1; TRBD1 aligns across 7 bases. V trimming: 1 base; J trimming: 4 bases; junction bases outside the gene matches: 15. The CDR3 covers 18 residues. Germline values: CDR1 DFQATT, CDR2 SNEGSKA (reference sequence). The CDR3 nucleotides read TGCAGTGCTAGAGCACAGGGGAGGCCTACCAGCCTTAATGAAAAACTGTTTTTT. Translation: CSARAQGRPTSLNEKLFF.

The V gene is TRBV19, the J gene TRBJ2-3; 10 bases fit TRBD2. This CDR3 region has 14 residues. Trimming cost V 7 bases and J 2 bases; bases outside gene matches: 3. Germline V gene data show CDR1 as LNHDA and CDR2 as SQIVND (reference sequence). CDR3 loop: CASMLAGDTDTQYF. CDR3 nucleotides: TGTGCCAGTATGCTAGCGGGAGACACAGATACGCAGTATTTT.

This clonotype has at least ten counts. The J gene is TRBJ1-1, the V gene TRBV7-9, with D hard to call. The CDR3 loop spans 15 amino acids. Trimming removed 8 bases at V and 3 bases at J, with 19 bases between. Germline lookup yields CDR1 SEHNR and CDR2 FQNEAQ (reference sequence). The CDR3 bases are TGTGCCAGCCGCCTCGTTGGGGTGACCGACACTGAAGCTTTCTTT. It is translated as CASRLVGVTDTEAFF.

This clonotype was counted ten times or more. This chain uses TRBV20-1 with TRBJ1-2; D is ambiguous. The V gene's germline CDR1 is DFQATT and CDR2 SNEGSKA (reference sequence). The V gene lost 0 bases and the J gene lost 4 bases, with 15 bases spanning the gap. This CDR3 contains 15 residues. CDR3 residues: CSARDRQARGYGYTF. Written as DNA, the CDR3 is TGCAGTGCTAGAGATCGCCAGGCACGGGGCTATGGCTACACCTTC.

The sample holds a few counts of this clonotype. The chain is built from TRBV6-1 and TRBJ1-2; D is unresolved. V was shortened by 7 bases and J by 7 bases, with 10 bases between the two germline ends. The CDR3 is 11 amino acids. Germline CDR1 reads MNHNS; CDR2 reads SASEGT. The CDR3 loop is CASTAGVGYTF. The CDR3 DNA reads TGTGCCAGCACCGCCGGGGTTGGCTACACCTTC.

This clonotype was counted many times. The rearrangement joins TRBV6-1 to TRBJ2-5; 7 bases map to TRBD2. The CDR3 length is 16 residues. Germline CDR1 MNHNS, CDR2 SASEGT. V shed 5 bases, J shed 0 bases, and the junction held 9 bases outside the gene matches. The CDR3 here is CASSYRRGVNQETQYF. CDR3 coding DNA: TGTGCCAGCAGTTATCGCCGGGGGGTAAACCAAGAGACCCAGTACTTC.

In nucleotides, the CDR3 is TGTGCCAGCAGCATCGGGACTAGCGGAGAGCAGTTCTTC. Its translation: CASSIGTSGEQFF. The chain employs TRBV7-2 and TRBJ2-1, with 11 bases lining up with TRBD2. The V gene end was trimmed by 5 bases and the J gene end by 10 bases; junction bases not matched to a gene: 4. Germline V gene sequence: CDR1 SGHTA, CDR2 FQGNSA. This CDR3 is built from 13 residues.

This clonotype was seen ten or more times. The chain carries TRBV7-8 and TRBJ1-1; 9 bases match TRBD1. Germline V lookup: CDR1 SGHVS, CDR2 FQNEAQ. With 4 bases clipped from V and 1 base from J, the junction kept 1 base outside the gene matches. The CDR3 extends over 14 amino acids. The CDR3 DNA follows: TGTGCCAGCAGCTCGGACAGGGGGAACACTGAAGCTTTCTTT. Its translation is CASSSDRGNTEAFF.

This clonotype came up many times. The chain combines TRBV2 with TRBJ1-1, with D perhaps matching TRBD1 (5 bases). CDR1 is SNHLY, CDR2 FYNNEI, per germline. V was shortened by 8 bases and J by 2 bases, with 12 bases between the two germline ends. The CDR3 contains 13 residues. Here the CDR3 reads CASRGPGNTEAFF. The CDR3 DNA is TGTGCCAGCCGGGGCCCCGGCAACACTGAAGCTTTCTTT.